These 7 T cell receptor beta chains share one sample of origin, sequenced in a study of graft-versus-host responses after intestinal transplantation (dated by TCRdb to the early 2020s). Libraries were made using the immunoSEQ multiplex PCR assay. TCRdb took over this immuneACCESS table, retaining in-frame rearrangements with V and J assigned. Such tables are incomplete; in checked studies, under half of the missing clones stem from an unresolved V gene, and the remainder is unexplained. The sample table holds approximately 89,000 clones, of which 80% to 95% were seen once. Roughly 16% of the sample rests with the top ten. The material sequenced was PBMCs, taken about 460 days after intestinal transplant. The receptors stem from a human patient who received an intestinal transplant, so some T cells may come from the graft donor.

The rearrangement joins TRBV10-3 to TRBJ1-3; TRBD1 matches at 7 bases. V was clipped by 6 bases and J by 2 bases; unmatched bases: 7. Germline loops: CDR1 ENHRY, CDR2 SYGVKD. CDR3 size: 15 residues. The CDR3 sequence: CAIRDREEAGNTIYF. The CDR3 nucleotides read TGTGCCATCAGAGACAGGGAGGAGGCTGGAAACACCATATATTTT.

The V and J genes are TRBV7-2 and TRBJ2-7; TRBD1 is a possible D gene (5 bases). Trimming shortened V by 2 bases and J by 4 bases, and 12 bases separated the two germline ends. The CDR3 sequence is 14 residues long. The germline CDR1 and CDR2 sequences are SGHTA and FQGNSA. The chain's CDR3 is CASSLRQGWYEQYF. The CDR3 coding sequence is TGTGCCAGCAGCTTAAGGCAGGGTTGGTACGAGCAGTACTTC.

The gene calls are TRBV5-1 and TRBJ2-5; D tentatively reads TRBD1 or TRBD2 (6 bases each). This CDR3 is built from 15 residues. Germline CDR1 reads SGHRS; CDR2 reads YFSETQ. The germline V and J ends were trimmed by 2 bases and 2 bases, with 13 bases remaining between them. The CDR3, as DNA: TGCGCCAGCAGCTTAGGGCAGGGGAGGCAAGAGACCCAGTACTTC. Translation: CASSLGQGRQETQYF. The complete variable domain, with remaining parts taken from reference TRBV5-1 and TRBJ2-5, reads KAGVTQTPRYLIKTRGQQVTLSCSPISGHRSVSWYQQTPGQGLQFLFEYFSETQRNKGNFPGRFSGRQFSNSRSEMNVSTLELGDSALYLCASSLGQGRQETQYFGPGTRLLVL.

This sequence joins TRBV5-1 and TRBJ2-1; 11 bases map to TRBD2. The length of the CDR3 is 16 residues. The trim removed 4 bases at V and 0 bases at J, leaving 3 bases unmatched. From germline, CDR1 is SGHRS and CDR2 YFSETQ. CDR3 sequence (DNA): TGCGCCAGCAGCATCCTAGCGGGGGGCTCCTACAATGAGCAGTTCTTC. This translates into CASSILAGGSYNEQFF.

This chain uses TRBV6-1 with TRBJ2-1, with D perhaps matching TRBD2 (6 bases). CDR1 and CDR2 (germline): MNHNS, SASEGT. CDR3 length: 16 residues. Trimming left V 1 base short and J 10 bases short, with 20 bases between. CDR3 amino acids: CASSEGGDESDWEQFF. The CDR3 DNA reads as TGTGCCAGCAGTGAAGGGGGGGACGAATCCGATTGGGAGCAGTTCTTC.

The V call is TRBV6-6, the J call TRBJ1-1, with D tentatively TRBD1 (5 bases). CDR3 size: 14 residues. Trimming removed 7 bases at V and 1 base at J, with 13 bases between. Germline V lookup: CDR1 MNHNY, CDR2 SVGAGI (reference sequence). The CDR3 spells CASIPQGTNTEAFF. Here the CDR3 DNA reads TGTGCCAGCATCCCGCAGGGTACGAACACTGAAGCTTTCTTT.

The V and J genes are TRBV4-1 and TRBJ2-7, with D possibly being TRBD2 (6 bases). Germline-derived CDR1 and CDR2 are MGHRA and YSYEKL. The CDR3 contains 14 residues. The V end lost 4 bases, the J end lost 7 bases, and 17 bases lay between the germline ends. The DNA of the CDR3 is TGCGCCAGCAGCCCTTCCGGGGGTTCGTGGGAGCAGTACTTC. As protein: CASSPSGGSWEQYF.